This passage covers 15 T cell receptor beta chains from one sample sequenced in a study of metastatic and nonmetastatic thyroid tumors. TCRdb reanalyzed the PCR reads via MiXCR. The sample lists 26,000 or so clones, 16% seen once, with around 4.5% in the top ten. No patient had received any treatment before thyroid surgery. Sequencing was done on a sample of blood. The receptors here all came from a female donor with papillary thyroid cancer or a benign thyroid nodule (not recorded which). Some clones in this sample may be carry-over from other donors' samples.

In its sample, this clone was seen many times. V gene TRBV11-3 combines with J gene TRBJ2-7, with 7 nucleotides matching TRBD2. Germline-derived CDR1 and CDR2 are SGHNT and YENEEA. The CDR3 consists of 15 residues. V lost 3 bases to trimming and J lost 5 bases; unmatched junction nucleotides: 10. DNA of the CDR3: TGTGCCAGCAGCTTTGAAGGCGGGAGAGTCGACGAGCAGTACTTC. It is translated as CASSFEGGRVDEQYF.

At least ten counts were recorded for this clone. This chain connects TRBV19 to TRBJ2-4; D is possibly TRBD2 (5 bases). The CDR3 contains 15 residues. Germline loops: CDR1 LNHDA, CDR2 SQIVND (reference sequence). Trimming pared 5 bases from V and 7 bases from J, leaving 18 bases between. The CDR3 DNA is TGTGCCAGTAGTCCGACCACGGAACTAGGTAACATTCAGTACTTC. Protein: CASSPTTELGNIQYF.

In the case of this clone: The CDR3 carries no conserved terminal phenylalanine or tryptophan, so it likely arises from a read error. The chain is built from TRBV12-3 or TRBV12-4 and TRBJ1-2, with D tentatively TRBD1 (6 bases). The CDR3 is 13 residues long. Trimming cost V 3 bases and J 4 bases, with 9 bases left between them. The CDR3 DNA follows: TGTGCCAGCAGTTTCCAGGGGTGCTATGGCTACACCATC. It translates to CASSFQGCYGYTI.

This clone was detected ten times or more. A read error is possible here, since a much larger clone lies one base away. The CDR3 loop is CASSQTRVSGVNVLTF. The CDR3 DNA reads TGTGCCAGCAGCCAGACCAGGGTTTCTGGGGTCAACGTCCTGACTTTC. The chain combines TRBV3-1 with TRBJ2-6, with D perhaps matching TRBD1 (5 bases). Germline values: CDR1 LGHDT, CDR2 YNNKEL (reference sequence). The CDR3 contains 16 residues.

This clone was counted at least ten times. The rearrangement uses TRBV9 and TRBJ1-2, with TRBD1 as a possible D gene (5 bases). This CDR3 spans 16 amino acids. V was trimmed by 0 bases and J by 4 bases, leaving 16 bases between them. CDR1 and CDR2 (germline): SGDLS, YYNGEE. Written as DNA, the CDR3 is TGTGCCAGCAGCGTAGGGTCAGGGTGGGAGTCCTATGGCTACACCTTC. Encoded protein: CASSVGSGWESYGYTF.

The chain has TRBV6-2 or TRBV6-3 and TRBJ2-2; 8 bases line up with TRBD1. This CDR3 comprises 16 residues. Germline CDR1 reads MNHEY; CDR2 reads SVGEGT. J gave up 4 bases and V 5 bases, and 9 bases lay outside the gene matches. The CDR3 DNA follows: TGTGCCAGCAGTACCGGGCCAGGGGGCCGCACCGGGGAGCTGTTTTTT. This gives the protein CASSTGPGGRTGELFF.

This clone occurred many times. The sample contains more than one DNA sequence encoding this CDR3. CDR3 region: CASSLSPFASYNEQFF. Written as DNA, the CDR3 is TGTGCCAGCAGCTTAAGTCCGTTCGCTAGCTACAATGAGCAGTTCTTC. The chain combines TRBV7-3 with TRBJ2-1; D gene uncertain. Germline V gives CDR1 SGHTA, CDR2 FQGTGA. The V end lost 1 base, the J end lost 3 bases, and 13 bases lay between the germline ends. The CDR3 contains 16 residues.

This clone showed up many times. The chain combines TRBV12-5 with TRBJ2-4; 9 bases align to TRBD1. Unmatched junction bases numbered 16, after V lost 5 bases and J lost 14 bases. Per the germline V gene, CDR1 is LGHNT and CDR2 is FRNRAP. The CDR3 extends over 15 amino acids. The CDR3, as DNA: TGTGCTAGTGGTCCCCCGTCCGGACAGGGGTTCCTAAAGTACTTC. Encoded protein: CASGPPSGQGFLKYF.

This clone was recorded many times. This rearrangement joins TRBV20-1 to TRBJ2-5, with 11 bases identical to TRBD2. CDR1 DFQATT and CDR2 SNEGSKA come from the germline V gene (reference sequence). CDR3 length: 15 residues. Trimming took 5 bases from V and 4 from J; bases not matched to a gene: 9. CDR3 sequence reads: CSAPTSGTTRETQYF. The DNA for the CDR3 is TGCAGTGCTCCGACTAGCGGGACAACCAGAGAGACCCAGTACTTC.

The gene calls are TRBV18 and TRBJ2-7, with 7 bases identical to TRBD1. V dropped 3 bases and J dropped 2; count of bases not matched to a gene: 4. Germline CDR1 reads KGHSH; CDR2 reads LQKENI. This CDR3 spans 14 amino acids. CDR3 residues: CASSPRDRTYEQYF. The CDR3 DNA sequence: TGTGCCAGCTCACCCCGGGACAGAACCTACGAGCAGTACTTC.

This clone was picked up many times. V usage is TRBV5-1 and J usage is TRBJ2-6; 8 nucleotides agree with TRBD2. CDR3 length: 18 residues. Germline CDR1 and CDR2: SGHRS and YFSETQ. Losses at the gene ends were 0 bases for V and 2 bases for J; bases not matched to a gene: 7. The CDR3 spells CASSLVRQRETGANVLTF. CDR3 nucleotides: TGCGCCAGCAGCTTGGTCCGTCAGCGGGAGACTGGGGCCAACGTCCTGACTTTC.

This clone was found many times. This chain joins TRBV28 and TRBJ2-6; D may match TRBD1 or TRBD2 (5 bases each). V shed 7 bases and J shed 11 bases, with 15 bases lying between them. The germline gives CDR1 MDHEN, CDR2 SYDVKM. The CDR3 contains 13 residues. CDR3 loop: CASIRPGTDVLTF. The CDR3 nucleotides are TGTGCCAGCATCCGCCCCGGGACGGACGTCCTGACTTTC.

This clone was observed many times. V and J are TRBV20-1 and TRBJ1-2; D may be TRBD1 (5 bases). With 4 bases removed from V and 2 bases from J, the gap between germline ends came to 8 bases. Germline loops: CDR1 DFQATT, CDR2 SNEGSKA (reference sequence). The CDR3 has 12 amino acids. This CDR3 is CSATRQNYGYTF. Here the CDR3 DNA reads TGCAGTGCTACTAGACAGAACTATGGCTACACCTTC.

The CDR3 coding sequence is TGTGCCAGCAGGGGACAGGGATTGAGTGATTCACCCCTCCACTTT. It translates to CASRGQGLSDSPLHF. The chain carries TRBV12-3 or TRBV12-4 and TRBJ1-6; the match to TRBD1 covers 9 bases. The CDR3 has 15 residues. Trimming took 6 bases from V and 8 from J; bases not matched to a gene: 8.

In the case of this clone: With a much larger clone just one base away, this may be a read error. In the same sample, other DNA sequences code for this CDR3. J is TRBJ2-5 and V is TRBV28; D is perhaps TRBD2 (6 bases). This CDR3 comprises 16 residues. Per germline, CDR1 MDHEN and CDR2 SYDVKM. Between the trimmed V and J ends, which lost 2 bases and 5 bases, there was a span of 18 bases. The CDR3: CASSLQGGLVLETQYF. The CDR3 nucleotides read TGTGCCAGCAGTTTACAGGGAGGCCTAGTCTTGGAGACCCAGTACTTC. Using reference TRBV28 and TRBJ2-5 for the parts outside the CDR3, the full variable domain is DVKVTQSSRYLVKRTGEKVFLECVQDMDHENMFWYRQDPGLGLRLIYFSYDVKMKEKGDIPEGYSVSREKKERFSLILESASTNQTSMYLCASSLQGGLVLETQYFGPGTRLLVL.